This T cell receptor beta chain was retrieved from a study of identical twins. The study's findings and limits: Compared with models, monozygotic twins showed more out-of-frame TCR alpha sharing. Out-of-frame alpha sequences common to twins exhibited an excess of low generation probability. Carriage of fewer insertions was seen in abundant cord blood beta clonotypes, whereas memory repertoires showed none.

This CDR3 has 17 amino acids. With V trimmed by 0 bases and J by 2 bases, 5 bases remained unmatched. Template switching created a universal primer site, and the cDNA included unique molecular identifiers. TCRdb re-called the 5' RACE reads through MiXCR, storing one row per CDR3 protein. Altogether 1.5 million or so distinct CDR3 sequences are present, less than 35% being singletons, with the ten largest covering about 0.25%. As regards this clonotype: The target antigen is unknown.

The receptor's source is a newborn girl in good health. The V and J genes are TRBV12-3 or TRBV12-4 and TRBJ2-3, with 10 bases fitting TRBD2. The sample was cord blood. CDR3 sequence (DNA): TGTGCCAGCAGTTTAGCGCGACTAGCGGGCCCCACAGATACGCAGTATTTT. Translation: CASSLARLAGPTDTQYF.